The next 13 T cell receptor beta chains were all read from a single sample in a study of identical twins. TCRdb analysed the 5' RACE reads with MiXCR anew, one entry per CDR3 protein. The data contain approximately 1.8 million distinct CDR3 sequences, around 29% of them singletons. Sequencing was carried out using cord blood. The receptor set was obtained from a newborn girl in good health.

The chain joins TRBV3-1 to TRBJ2-2, with D hard to call. Per the germline V gene, CDR1 is LGHDT and CDR2 is YNNKEL (reference sequence). CDR3 length: 14 amino acids. Trimming left V 5 bases short and J 6 bases short, with 13 bases between. CDR3 sequence (DNA): TGTGCCAGCAGCTTGCTTCGAGGCCCCGGGGAGCTGTTTTTT. Translation: CASSLLRGPGELFF.

The chain joins TRBV18 to TRBJ1-1; D is possibly TRBD1 (5 bases). The germline V gene encodes CDR1 KGHSH and CDR2 LQKENI. Trimming shortened V by 4 bases and J by 3 bases, and 15 bases separated the two germline ends. CDR3 length: 15 residues. CDR3 protein: CASSRTGRKYTEAFF. DNA for the CDR3: TGTGCCAGCTCACGAACGGGACGGAAGTACACTGAAGCTTTCTTT.

This clonotype was recorded a few times. The chain employs TRBV20-1 and TRBJ2-1; TRBD1 matches 9 bases. This CDR3 comprises 17 residues. The trim removed 3 bases at V and 4 bases at J, leaving 13 bases unmatched. Per germline, CDR1 DFQATT and CDR2 SNEGSKA (reference sequence). CDR3 bases: TGCAGTGCTAGGCATGCTTTTTGGGACAGGGATTACAATGAGCAGTTCTTC. Amino acids: CSARHAFWDRDYNEQFF.

The chain carries TRBV12-3 or TRBV12-4 and TRBJ2-5; D is unclear. V lost 3 bases, J lost 2 bases, and 10 bases lay in between. The CDR3 totals 14 residues. The CDR3 nucleotides read TGTGCCAGCAGTTTGGGTCGGCAGCAAGAGACCCAGTACTTC. This translates into CASSLGRQQETQYF.

This clonotype was counted ten times or more. The chain joins TRBV28 to TRBJ1-2; D possibly corresponds to TRBD1 (5 bases). Germline V gives CDR1 MDHEN, CDR2 SYDVKM. Trimming took off 9 bases at V and 2 bases at J, with 7 bases between the two ends. This CDR3 is built from 11 residues. CDR3 DNA sequence: TGTGCCAGGGACACCAACTATGGCTACACCTTC. Translated, it gives CARDTNYGYTF.

This clonotype came up a few times. This chain links TRBV3-1 with TRBJ2-7; 7 bases map to TRBD1. The CDR3 is 15 residues long. V gave up 1 base and J gave up 5 bases; unmatched junction bases: 8. CDR1 and CDR2 (germline): LGHDT, YNNKEL (reference sequence). The CDR3 here is CASSQGQGWRNEQYF. CDR3 bases: TGTGCCAGCAGCCAAGGACAGGGTTGGAGAAACGAGCAGTACTTC.

The chain is built from TRBV6-5 and TRBJ1-1; D gene ambiguous. The CDR3 has 13 amino acids. Germline V gives CDR1 MNHEY, CDR2 SVGAGI. V was clipped by 2 bases and J by 3 bases, with 7 bases between them. The CDR3 nucleotides are TGTGCCAGCAGTTACCCCGGAGACACTGAAGCTTTCTTT. It translates to CASSYPGDTEAFF.

This chain uses TRBV7-2 with TRBJ2-1; tentatively, D is TRBD1 or TRBD2 (5 bases each). The CDR3 is 14 residues long. V was clipped by 3 bases and J by 7 bases, with 13 bases between them. Germline lookup yields CDR1 SGHTA and CDR2 FQGNSA. The CDR3 DNA reads TGTGCCAGCAGCTTTTCTGAGGGGCAGAATGAGCAGTTCTTC. Amino acids: CASSFSEGQNEQFF.

The chain recombines TRBV20-1 with TRBJ2-3; perhaps TRBD1 as D (6 bases). V lost 4 bases and J 5 bases, leaving 10 bases between the germline ends. The CDR3 is 12 residues long. Germline lookup yields CDR1 DFQATT and CDR2 SNEGSKA (reference sequence). The CDR3 nucleotides are TGCAGTGCTAAGACAGGATTAGATACGCAGTATTTT. It codes for CSAKTGLDTQYF.

This clonotype appeared once. CDR3 DNA: TGTGCCAGCAGTCCCCATCGAACGGGACGGGGCACTGAAGCTTTCTTT. Residues: CASSPHRTGRGTEAFF. The chain carries TRBV28 and TRBJ1-1; TRBD1 is a possible D gene (5 bases). The V gene's germline CDR1 is MDHEN and CDR2 SYDVKM. This CDR3 is built from 16 residues. Trimming pared 5 bases from V and 4 bases from J, leaving 20 bases between.

Concerning this clonotype: The junction departs from germline at one end; a sequencing error may be responsible. The rearrangement uses TRBV7-9 and TRBJ2-3, with D unresolved. The CDR3 is made up of 13 amino acids. CDR1 SEHNR and CDR2 FQNEAQ come from the germline V gene (reference sequence). For the CDR3, the DNA is TGTGCCAGCAGCTTAGGAGACACAGATGCGCAGTATTTT. Translated, it gives CASSLGDTDAQYF.

In its sample, this clonotype was seen many times. This sequence joins TRBV29-1 and TRBJ2-3; a weak D match, TRBD2 (6 bases). The CDR3 consists of 14 residues. Trimming stripped 3 bases from V and 1 base from J, with 11 bases between. Germline values: CDR1 SQVTM, CDR2 ANQGSEA. The CDR3 nucleotides are TGCAGCGTTGACATATGGGAGGGCACAGATACGCAGTATTTT. It codes for CSVDIWEGTDTQYF.

This clonotype was counted between two and nine times. The chain employs TRBV5-1 and TRBJ2-7; 11 bases align to TRBD2. The CDR3 extends over 17 amino acids. CDR1 is SGHRS, CDR2 YFSETQ, per germline. The ends lost 0 bases at V and 6 bases at J; junction bases unmatched: 11. As DNA, the CDR3 is TGCGCCAGCAGCTTGGGACTAGCGGGATATGTCCCCCGCGAGCAGTACTTC. It is translated as CASSLGLAGYVPREQYF.